This entry concerns a single T cell receptor beta chain. No antigen is known for it. Nothing much larger sits one base from this clone, and base qualities are not available. The sample originates from a study of blood T cells in healthy people across ages (dated by TCRdb to about 2015). For the wider study: In model experiments, roughly one uniquely barcoded TCR beta cDNA molecule per two T cells was captured by template switching. Using deep sequencing normalized with unique cDNA molecular identifiers, the study measured how TCR beta repertoire diversity changes with age. Donors were grouped into four age groups: young (average roughly 15 years), middle-aged (roughly 38), aged (62) and long-lived (roughly 80). To avoid experimental bias, donors of different ages were distributed randomly across sequencing lanes. For two donors (one aged 18 to 30 and one aged 80 or older), the study analyzed two additional independent replicas of 1 million unique cDNA reads from the same blood draw.

The investigation overall reported the following: Compared with the aged group, more naive CD4+ T cells, fewer expanded clones and increased TCR diversity were shown by the long-lived group, suggesting age selection. Estimates of total diversity from one million sequenced T cells were regarded as lower bounds and underestimates. A strong correlation was found between observed TCR beta diversity and the percentage of naive T cells measured by flow cytometry. Bulk unsorted PBMC profiling prevented conclusive comparison of naive and antigen-experienced compartments. Because the CMV infection status of the donors was unknown, age-related changes in expanded clonotypes may potentially have been confounded. As age increased, observed TCR beta diversity per million T cells dropped in a roughly linear way, and a significant reduction was already evident by age around 41.

The receptor library was made with 5' RACE. Sequencing was carried out with an Illumina HiSeq 2500. A second PCR of about 6 to 12 cycles was run with a J-beta primer mix and a sample-barcoded 5' primer. A template-switch 5' adaptor carrying 12 random nucleotides introduced a unique molecular identifier onto each TCR beta cDNA molecule. Each sample yielded at least 2.5 million CDR3-containing paired-end reads. The Mint cDNA synthesis kit, primed by a TRBC-specific oligonucleotide, was used to synthesize first-strand cDNA from all RNA. Following uracil-DNA glycosylase treatment, all cDNA underwent a first 18-cycle PCR with the universal primers M1SS and BC2_uni_R. Per the authors' processing: Each sample was normalized by randomly selecting 1 million high-quality reads, each carrying a distinct molecular identifier. Instead of being binned into consensus sequences, reads that shared molecular identifiers were thrown out. MiTCR, run with a Q25 quality threshold and the strictest error-elimination algorithm, handled CDR3 identification, clonotype clustering and error correction. A nonparametric unseen species model using Euler transformation provided a lower-bound estimate of total TCR beta diversity. TCRdb trimmed public reads at Q25 via fastp, called clones via MiXCR and kept in-frame beta chains. Each record represents a unique CDR3 protein, reported with the most common genes and DNA among its rows. TCRdb, rather than the study authors, made the V and J calls. Within this sample are about 1.4 million distinct CDR3 sequences, with roughly 64% of them counted one time only. About 6.7% of the sample lies in the top ten.

The roughly 37 donors, aged 6 to 90 years, were systemically healthy Caucasian individuals from Russia. About 9.8 milliliters of peripheral blood were drawn from each donor into EDTA-treated Vacutainer tubes. Ficoll-Paque density-gradient centrifugation was used to isolate PBMCs, with at least 6 million obtained per sample. Trizol reagent was used to extract total RNA from PBMCs, with at least 6 micrograms per sample. For every donor, flow cytometry on a PBMC aliquot measured the percentage of naive CD45RAhigh/CD27high T cells. Its CDR3 holds 15 amino acids, cysteine through phenylalanine. Solely the CDR3 DNA is kept, with 45 bases framed from the first base. V trim: 6 bases; J trim: 6 bases; unmatched bases: 9. CDR1 and CDR2 were assigned from the germline V gene (reference sequence) as MNHNY and SVGAGI.

The chain employs TRBV6-6 and TRBJ2-3; 10 of the junction bases match TRBD2. This TCR derives from a man aged 18-30 years in good health. What was sequenced was blood. The CDR3 loop reads CASSPKRGGWDTQYF. The DNA sequence is given as TGTGCCAGCAGCCCCAAGCGGGGGGGCTGGGATACGCAGTATTTT.